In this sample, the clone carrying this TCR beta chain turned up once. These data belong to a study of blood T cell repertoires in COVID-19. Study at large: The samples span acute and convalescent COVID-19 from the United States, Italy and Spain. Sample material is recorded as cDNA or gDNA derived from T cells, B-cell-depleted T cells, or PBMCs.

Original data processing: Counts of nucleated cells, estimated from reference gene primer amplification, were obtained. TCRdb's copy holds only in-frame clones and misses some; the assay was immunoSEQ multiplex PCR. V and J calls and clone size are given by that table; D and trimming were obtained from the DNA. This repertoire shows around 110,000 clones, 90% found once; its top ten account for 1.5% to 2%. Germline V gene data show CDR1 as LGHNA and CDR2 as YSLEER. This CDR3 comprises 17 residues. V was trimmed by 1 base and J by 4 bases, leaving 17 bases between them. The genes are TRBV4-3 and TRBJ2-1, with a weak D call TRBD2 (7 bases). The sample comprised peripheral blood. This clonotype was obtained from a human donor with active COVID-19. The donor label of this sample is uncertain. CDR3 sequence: CASSQVSRGAFYNEQFF. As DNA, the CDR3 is TGCGCCAGCAGCCAAGTTTCCCGGGGGGCGTTTTACAATGAGCAGTTCTTC.